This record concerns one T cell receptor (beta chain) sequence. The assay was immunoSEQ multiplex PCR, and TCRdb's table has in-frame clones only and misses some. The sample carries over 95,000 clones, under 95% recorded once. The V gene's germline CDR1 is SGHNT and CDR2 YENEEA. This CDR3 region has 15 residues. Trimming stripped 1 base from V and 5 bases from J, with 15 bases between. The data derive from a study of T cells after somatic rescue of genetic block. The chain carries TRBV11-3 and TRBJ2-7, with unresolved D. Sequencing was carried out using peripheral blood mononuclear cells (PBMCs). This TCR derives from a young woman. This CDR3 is CASSLGLGRVDEQYF. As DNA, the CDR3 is TGTGCCAGCAGCTTAGGGCTGGGTAGGGTTGACGAGCAGTACTTC. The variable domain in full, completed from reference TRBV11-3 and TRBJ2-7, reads EAGVVQSPRYKIIEKKQPVAFWCNPISGHNTLYWYLQNLGQGPELLIRYENEEAVDDSQLPKDRFSAERLKGVDSTLKIQPAELGDSAVYLCASSLGLGRVDEQYFGPGTRLTVT.